Each of the 18 T cell receptor beta chains below was sequenced from the same sample in a study of blood T cell repertoires in COVID-19. Clones were read by immunoSEQ multiplex PCR, and TCRdb kept only the in-frame ones, dropping some. The table lists over 90,000 clones, around 84% of them singletons. Material: peripheral blood. The receptors come from a woman aged 60-75 years in a cohort sampled during active or convalescent COVID-19.

The chain combines TRBV6-5 with TRBJ2-1; TRBD1 agrees at 8 bases. Germline trimming cut 6 bases from V and 8 bases from J; bases unmatched to any gene: 12. The CDR3 is 15 residues long. Germline CDR1 MNHEY, CDR2 SVGAGI. This chain's CDR3 is CASSPGRTGTYEQFF. CDR3 DNA: TGTGCCAGCAGCCCGGGAAGGACAGGGACGTATGAGCAGTTCTTC.

The chain is built from TRBV5-4 and TRBJ1-5, with 8 bases fitting TRBD1. After removal of 0 bases from V and 4 bases from J, the junction contained 0 bases not matched to a gene. This CDR3 region has 14 residues. The germline CDR1 and CDR2 sequences are SGHNT and YYREEE (reference sequence). The CDR3 region has the DNA TGTGCCAGCAGCTTGGACAGGGGGAATCAGCCCCAGCATTTT. Translation gives CASSLDRGNQPQHF.

The chain carries TRBV3-1 (or the pseudogene TRBV3-2) and TRBJ1-1; a weak D match, TRBD1 (6 bases). CDR1 is LGHDT and CDR2 is YNNKEL in the germline V gene (reference sequence). The CDR3 covers 13 residues. V was pared by 1 base and J by 4 bases, with 7 bases between. CDR3 residues: CASSQGRGTEAFF. In DNA, the CDR3 is TGTGCCAGCAGCCAAGGCAGGGGCACTGAAGCTTTCTTT.

The DNA for the CDR3 is TGTGCCAGCAGGGTTAACAGGGCTGATCAGCCCCAGCATTTT. Encoded protein: CASRVNRADQPQHF. The V and J genes are TRBV6-5 and TRBJ1-5, with a tentative D call TRBD1 (6 bases). This CDR3 is 14 amino acids long. CDR1 is MNHEY, CDR2 SVGAGI, per germline. The V end lost 6 bases, the J end lost 5 bases, and 14 bases lay between the germline ends.

This clone was picked up one time. This chain connects TRBV5-1 to TRBJ1-2; weak D call: TRBD1 (6 bases). The CDR3 spans 15 residues. Per the germline V gene, CDR1 is SGHRS and CDR2 is YFSETQ. Deletions cut 0 bases from V and 6 bases from J, with 15 bases between. The DNA for the CDR3 is TGCGCCAGCAGCTTGGCCTGGCCAGGGGATCATGGCTACACCTTC. It specifies CASSLAWPGDHGYTF.

The chain couples TRBV18 to TRBJ1-1; TRBD1 is a possible D gene (5 bases). CDR1 is KGHSH, CDR2 LQKENI, per germline. This CDR3 spans 17 amino acids. The V end lost 0 bases, the J end lost 3 bases, and 17 bases lay between the germline ends. The CDR3 DNA follows: TGTGCCAGCTCACCACCGGGGACTTTTGGGTGGGACACTGAAGCTTTCTTT. It specifies CASSPPGTFGWDTEAFF.

The genes are TRBV9 and TRBJ1-3; 7 bases map to TRBD1. V was clipped by 2 bases and J by 7 bases; unmatched bases: 6. Germline V CDR1 and CDR2: SGDLS, YYNGEE. CDR3 length equals 14 residues. CDR3 bases: TGTGCCAGCAGCGTGACAGGGATGGGGAACACCATATATTTT. Protein sequence: CASSVTGMGNTIYF.

The V and J genes are TRBV5-4 and TRBJ1-1; 7 bases match TRBD1. CDR3 length equals 12 residues. In germline, CDR1 is SGHNT, CDR2 YYREEE (reference sequence). Trimming at V came to 6 bases and at J to 4 bases, leaving 3 bases not matched to a gene. CDR3 sequence (DNA): TGTGCCAGCACCGCAGGGGGCACTGAAGCTTTCTTT. Its translation is CASTAGGTEAFF. Using reference TRBV5-4 and TRBJ1-1 for the parts outside the CDR3, the full variable domain is ETGVTQSPTHLIKTRGQQVTLRCSSQSGHNTVSWYQQALGQGPQFIFQYYREEENGRGNFPPRFSGLQFPNYSSELNVNALELDDSALYLCASTAGGTEAFFGQGTRLTVV.

In DNA, the CDR3 is TGTGCCATCAGTGAGGGCCTAGCGGGACTCTACGAGCAGTACTTC. Its translation is CAISEGLAGLYEQYF. This chain connects TRBV10-3 to TRBJ2-7; 9 bases agree with TRBD2. The CDR3 sequence is 15 residues long. V was pared by 2 bases and J by 3 bases, with 5 bases of the junction left unmatched. CDR1 and CDR2 from the germline V gene are ENHRY and SYGVKD.

The V call is TRBV29-1, the J call TRBJ1-1; D is possibly TRBD1 (5 bases). Trimming removed 3 bases at V and 1 base at J, with 9 bases between. Germline CDR1 SQVTM, CDR2 ANQGSEA. CDR3 length: 13 residues. CDR3 DNA sequence: TGCAGCGTTGAGGAGACAGAGAACACTGAAGCTTTCTTT. Translated, it gives CSVEETENTEAFF. The full variable domain, rest sourced from reference TRBV29-1 and TRBJ1-1, is SAVISQKPSRDICQRGTSLTIQCQVDSQVTMMFWYRQQPGQSLTLIATANQGSEATYESGFVIDKFPISRPNLTFSTLTVSNMSPEDSSIYLCSVEETENTEAFFGQGTRLTVV.

The chain combines TRBV19 with TRBJ1-2; perhaps TRBD1 as D (5 bases). The germline gives CDR1 LNHDA, CDR2 SQIVND (reference sequence). The CDR3 runs 13 residues. Trimming removed 7 bases from V and 4 bases from J, with 13 bases in between. As DNA, the CDR3 is TGTGCCAGTACTCCGGGGGGAAGCTATGGCTACACCTTC. It codes for CASTPGGSYGYTF.

This clone turned up a few times. The chain carries TRBV7-9 and TRBJ1-6; tentative D call: TRBD1 (5 bases). Germline loops: CDR1 SEHNR, CDR2 FQNEAQ (reference sequence). V gave up 0 bases and J gave up 4 bases, with 7 bases separating them. The CDR3 has 15 amino acids. The DNA of the CDR3 is TGTGCCAGCAGCTTAGCGGGGCCGTATAATTCACCCCTCCACTTT. It codes for CASSLAGPYNSPLHF.

The V gene is TRBV28, the J gene TRBJ2-7; D not certain. CDR1 and CDR2 (germline): MDHEN, SYDVKM. The CDR3 runs to 12 residues. The ends were cut back, 7 bases at V and 2 bases at J, with 9 bases in the middle. The CDR3 nucleotides are TGTGCCAGCACCCAGGTCGCCTACGAGCAGTACTTC. It encodes CASTQVAYEQYF. The whole variable domain, filled in from reference TRBV28 and TRBJ2-7, reads DVKVTQSSRYLVKRTGEKVFLECVQDMDHENMFWYRQDPGLGLRLIYFSYDVKMKEKGDIPEGYSVSREKKERFSLILESASTNQTSMYLCASTQVAYEQYFGPGTRLTVT.

The V call is TRBV7-9, the J call TRBJ1-2; tentative D call: TRBD1 (5 bases). Trimming removed 0 bases from V and 8 bases from J, with 13 bases in between. This CDR3 has 14 residues. CDR1 is SEHNR, CDR2 FQNEAQ, per germline (reference sequence). Here the CDR3 DNA reads TGTGCCAGCAGCTTAGCGGTTCAGGGTAGGGGCTACACCTTC. It translates to CASSLAVQGRGYTF.

Concerning this clone itself: Other DNA sequences of this sample code for an identical CDR3. The rearrangement joins TRBV6-5 to TRBJ1-4; D is possibly TRBD1 (5 bases). V was pared by 2 bases and J by 8 bases, with 9 bases between. The CDR3 covers 13 residues. CDR1 is MNHEY, CDR2 SVGAGI, per germline. CDR3 sequence: CASSYAGGEKLFF. For the CDR3, the DNA is TGTGCCAGCAGTTACGCGGGGGGAGAAAAACTGTTTTTT.

This sequence joins TRBV5-8 and TRBJ2-1; the match to TRBD2 covers 8 bases. The CDR3 is 15 amino acids. Germline CDR1 SGHTS, CDR2 YDEGEE. After removal of 2 bases from V and 6 bases from J, the junction contained 7 bases not matched to a gene. The chain's CDR3 is CASSLGTSISNEQFF. DNA for the CDR3: TGTGCCAGCAGCTTAGGGACTAGTATTAGCAATGAGCAGTTCTTC.

The J gene is TRBJ1-2, the V gene TRBV6-5, with 8 bases lining up with TRBD1. The germline V gene encodes CDR1 MNHEY and CDR2 SVGAGI. The CDR3 has 13 residues. J was trimmed by 6 bases and V by 7 bases; bases with no gene match: 7. Here the CDR3 reads CASTPQGVDGYTF. In DNA form, the CDR3 reads TGTGCCAGCACCCCACAGGGGGTGGATGGCTACACCTTC.

This clone was picked up a small number of times. This chain uses TRBV12-5 with TRBJ1-4; perhaps TRBD1 as D (6 bases). V lost 5 bases, J lost 8 bases, and 15 bases lay in between. Germline lookup yields CDR1 LGHNT and CDR2 FRNRAP. The CDR3 has 14 amino acids. CDR3 DNA: TGTGCTAGTGGTATTCAGGGGTTGAGGGAAAAACTGTTTTTT. The encoded protein is CASGIQGLREKLFF.